This T cell receptor (beta chain) was captured in a study of T cells in Graves' hyperthyroidism and ophthalmopathy. Study-wide results and caveats: Most thyroid clonotypes expanded above 0.001 were also detected in blood. Patients with ophthalmopathy were separated from those with stable hyperthyroidism by a 13 V-J model. Median prediction lead before ophthalmopathy onset was 5 to 7 months with the model.

As to this clonotype: Its antigen is not known.

Amplification of TCR beta CDR3 regions was performed using RNA transcripts as template. An initial round of RT-PCR targeting the TCR CDR3 relied on the HTBI primer set. MiXCR was run by TCRdb on the multiplex PCR reads, yielding one entry per CDR3 protein. The repertoire holds about 210,000 distinct CDR3 sequences, with roughly 18% as singletons. Across 18 months, stable Graves' hyperthyroidism was marked by no progression to ophthalmopathy. The germline CDR1 and CDR2 sequences are LNHNV and YYDKDF (reference sequence). V was pared by 5 bases and J by 0 bases, with 11 bases between. This CDR3 comprises 15 residues.

Sequenced input: blood. This chain joins TRBV15 and TRBJ1-5; perhaps TRBD1 as D (5 bases). The receptor was isolated from a man in his fifties with Graves' hyperthyroidism. CDR3 residues: CATSEAGYSNQPQHF. Here the CDR3 DNA reads TGTGCCACCAGCGAGGCAGGGTATAGCAATCAGCCCCAGCATTTT.